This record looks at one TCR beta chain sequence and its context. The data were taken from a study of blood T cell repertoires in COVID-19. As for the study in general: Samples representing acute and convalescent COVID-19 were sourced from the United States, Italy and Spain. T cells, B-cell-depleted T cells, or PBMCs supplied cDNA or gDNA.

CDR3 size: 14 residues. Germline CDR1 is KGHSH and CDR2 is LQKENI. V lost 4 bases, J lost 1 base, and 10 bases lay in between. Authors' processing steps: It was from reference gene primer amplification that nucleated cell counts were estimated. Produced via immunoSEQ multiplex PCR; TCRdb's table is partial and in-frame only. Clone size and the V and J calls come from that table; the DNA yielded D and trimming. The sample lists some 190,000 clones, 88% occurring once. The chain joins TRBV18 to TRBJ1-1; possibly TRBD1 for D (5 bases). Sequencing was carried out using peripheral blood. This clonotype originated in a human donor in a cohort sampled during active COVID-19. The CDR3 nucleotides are TGTGCCAGCTCACTCAGGGAACAGAACACTGAAGCTTTCTTT. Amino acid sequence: CASSLREQNTEAFF.